Listed here are 14 T cell receptor beta chains from one sample, sequenced in a study of T cell repertoires in cytomegalovirus infection. No antigen has been identified for these receptors. TCRdb recomputed calls from the reads with MiXCR, one row per CDR3 protein. The sample contains 340,000 or so distinct CDR3 sequences, roughly 25% of which appear only once. Sequences were derived from cultured PBMCs, sampled from culture after CMV antigen stimulation. The receptors stem from a human donor in good health (CMV status not recorded). Some clones in this sample may be carry-over from other donors' samples.

This clonotype was observed a handful of times. The V gene is TRBV2, the J gene TRBJ2-1; 9 bases agree with TRBD2. Trimming took 7 bases from V and 3 from J; bases not matched to a gene: 4. This CDR3 is 14 amino acids long. In germline, CDR1 is SNHLY, CDR2 FYNNEI. The CDR3 region has the DNA TGTGCCAGCATTAGCGGGAGTGTCTACAATGAGCAGTTCTTC. Translating it yields CASISGSVYNEQFF.

In its sample, this clonotype was seen many times. V usage is TRBV7-2 and J usage is TRBJ2-3; TRBD1 aligns across 7 bases. Germline V gives CDR1 SGHTA, CDR2 FQGNSA. The trim removed 5 bases at V and 4 bases at J, leaving 21 bases unmatched. The CDR3 totals 19 residues. The CDR3 reads CASSKLGQTLDTYPDTQYF. As DNA, the CDR3 is TGTGCCAGCAGCAAACTGGGACAGACTCTAGACACTTATCCAGATACGCAGTATTTT.

The table lists this clonotype with a few counts. The genes are TRBV7-2 and TRBJ1-2; the D is unclear. CDR1 and CDR2 from the germline V gene are SGHTA and FQGNSA. Trimming pared 1 base from V and 7 bases from J, leaving 13 bases between. The CDR3 totals 14 residues. In DNA form, the CDR3 reads TGTGCCAGCAGCTTAGATAAGGGCTTCGGTGGCTACACCTTC. Its protein product is CASSLDKGFGGYTF.

This clonotype was observed many times. The V gene is TRBV20-1, the J gene TRBJ2-3; possible D gene TRBD2, 5 bases. This CDR3 contains 12 residues. Germline-derived CDR1 and CDR2 are DFQATT and SNEGSKA (reference sequence). Trimming removed 5 bases at V and 4 bases at J, with 10 bases between. The CDR3 region is CSAPSGSDTQYF. DNA of the CDR3: TGCAGTGCTCCCTCGGGGTCAGATACGCAGTATTTT.

In its sample, this clonotype was seen many times. The CDR3 reads CASSLIASREGEQFF. As DNA, the CDR3 is TGTGCCAGCAGCTTAATCGCTTCCAGGGAGGGTGAGCAGTTCTTC. This chain links TRBV7-2 with TRBJ2-1, with 7 bases identical to TRBD2. There are 15 residues in the CDR3. The germline gives CDR1 SGHTA, CDR2 FQGNSA. With 2 bases clipped from V and 9 bases from J, the junction kept 10 bases outside the gene matches.

The chain uses TRBV7-8 and TRBJ2-4, with 7 bases lining up with TRBD2. The CDR3 is made up of 15 amino acids. After removal of 3 bases from V and 10 bases from J, the junction contained 12 bases not matched to a gene. Germline V gene data show CDR1 as SGHVS and CDR2 as FQNEAQ. CDR3 region: CASSFSRLAGAIQYF. CDR3 DNA sequence: TGTGCCAGCAGCTTCTCACGACTGGCGGGAGCGATTCAGTACTTC.

A few counts support this clonotype. The chain uses TRBV12-3 or TRBV12-4 and TRBJ2-1; D ambiguous. The CDR3 is made up of 12 amino acids. The germline V and J ends were trimmed by 5 bases and 7 bases, with 9 bases remaining between them. The CDR3 region is CASSPLLNEQFF. CDR3 in DNA: TGTGCCAGCAGTCCCCTCTTGAATGAGCAGTTCTTC.

In this sample, this clonotype turned up a few times. The chain combines TRBV6-1 with TRBJ2-1; 7 bases are shared with TRBD2. CDR1 and CDR2 from the germline V gene are MNHNS and SASEGT. This CDR3 region has 12 residues. The trim removed 7 bases at V and 10 bases at J, leaving 7 bases unmatched. The CDR3 protein is CASNLGGEEQFF. As DNA, the CDR3 is TGTGCCAGCAACCTGGGGGGGGAAGAGCAGTTCTTC.

The chain links TRBV5-6 to TRBJ1-5; D is unclear. This CDR3 is built from 14 residues. The V gene's germline CDR1 is SGHDT and CDR2 YYEEEE. The ends were cut back, 6 bases at V and 1 base at J, with 11 bases in the middle. CDR3 loop: CASTPMGSNQPQHF. The CDR3 coding sequence is TGTGCCAGCACCCCCATGGGGAGCAATCAGCCCCAGCATTTT.

The chain couples TRBV27 to TRBJ1-1, with D perhaps TRBD1 (6 bases). The V end was cut by 8 bases, the J end by 1 base, with 11 bases between. The CDR3 contains 13 residues. Germline assignment: CDR1 MNHEY and CDR2 SMNVEV (reference sequence). CDR3 sequence (DNA): TGTGCCAGCCGGGGGCGGCCGAACACTGAAGCTTTCTTT. Amino acids: CASRGRPNTEAFF.

The CDR3 loop reads CASSGPLDTQYF. CDR3 DNA sequence: TGTGCCAGCAGCGGCCCTCTGGATACGCAGTATTTT. This rearrangement joins TRBV7-2 to TRBJ2-3; no clear D. CDR1 is SGHTA, CDR2 FQGNSA, per germline. This CDR3 is built from 12 residues. V was pared by 5 bases and J by 6 bases, with 9 bases between.

This clonotype was seen a few times. V usage is TRBV7-2 and J usage is TRBJ2-3, with 7 bases identical to TRBD2. After removal of 2 bases from V and 1 base from J, the junction contained 15 bases not matched to a gene. Germline V gives CDR1 SGHTA, CDR2 FQGNSA. The CDR3 runs to 19 residues. The CDR3 protein is CASSLPWRREGPGTDTQYF. The CDR3 DNA reads as TGTGCCAGCAGCTTACCTTGGAGGAGGGAGGGCCCGGGCACAGATACGCAGTATTTT.

This chain connects TRBV3-1 to TRBJ2-5, with TRBD2 matching 15 bases. The CDR3 length is 18 residues. Germline values: CDR1 LGHDT, CDR2 YNNKEL (reference sequence). Germline trimming cut 1 base from V and 5 bases from J; bases unmatched to any gene: 8. CDR3: CASSQGGLAGGHKETQYF. DNA for the CDR3: TGTGCCAGCAGCCAAGGTGGACTAGCGGGAGGGCACAAGGAGACCCAGTACTTC.

The chain carries TRBV11-2 and TRBJ2-3, with D unclear. The V and J ends lost 5 bases and 1 base respectively, with 10 bases between them. The CDR3 has 14 amino acids. Germline values: CDR1 SGHAT, CDR2 FQNNGV. The CDR3 is CASSPLLGTDTQYF. CDR3 nucleotide sequence: TGTGCCAGCAGCCCCCTTCTGGGCACAGATACGCAGTATTTT.